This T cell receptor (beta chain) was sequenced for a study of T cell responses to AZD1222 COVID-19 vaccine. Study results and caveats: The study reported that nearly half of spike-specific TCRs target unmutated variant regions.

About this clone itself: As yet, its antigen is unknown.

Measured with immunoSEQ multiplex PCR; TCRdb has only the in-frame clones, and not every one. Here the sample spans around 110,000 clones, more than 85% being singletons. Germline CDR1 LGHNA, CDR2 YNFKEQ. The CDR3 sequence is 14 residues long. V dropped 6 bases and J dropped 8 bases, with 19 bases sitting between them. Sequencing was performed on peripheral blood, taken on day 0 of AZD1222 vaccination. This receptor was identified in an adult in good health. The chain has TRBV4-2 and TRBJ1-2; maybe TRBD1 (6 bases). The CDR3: CASSLLQGGEGYTF. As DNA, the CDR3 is TGTGCCAGCAGTCTTCTACAGGGAGGGGAGGGCTACACCTTC.